These 27 T cell receptor beta chains came from one sample sequenced in a study of radiation and T cells in renal cell carcinoma. Time point reported: blood 2 weeks post-SBRT. Documented treatment: 15 Gy SBRT to primary tumor, nephrectomy 4 weeks later. Measured with immunoSEQ multiplex PCR; TCRdb has only the in-frame clones, and not every one. The sample records 100,000 to 150,000 clones, about four fifths being singletons. The sample in question was blood, obtained from a patient whose treatment included radiotherapy and nephrectomy. Receptor source: a man aged 50 or older with renal cell carcinoma.

This clone was found a few times. V is TRBV28 and J is TRBJ1-2, with D uncertain. The ends were cut back, 1 base at V and 4 bases at J, with 10 bases in the middle. The CDR3 contains 14 residues. Germline lookup yields CDR1 MDHEN and CDR2 SYDVKM. This chain's CDR3 is CASSLSADFYGYTF. CDR3 bases: TGTGCCAGCAGTTTATCGGCGGACTTCTATGGCTACACCTTC.

The sample holds one count of this clone. The gene calls are TRBV5-1 and TRBJ1-6, with 8 bases identical to TRBD1. This CDR3 spans 16 amino acids. CDR1 is SGHRS, CDR2 YFSETQ, per germline. The trim removed 0 bases at V and 3 bases at J, leaving 2 bases unmatched. The CDR3 nucleotides read TGCGCCAGCAGCTTGGTAACAGGGGGCTATAATTCACCCCTCCACTTT. Amino acids: CASSLVTGGYNSPLHF.

The V and J genes are TRBV7-2 and TRBJ2-1; D possibly corresponds to TRBD2 (5 bases). This CDR3 is built from 14 residues. V lost 0 bases, J lost 6 bases, and 9 bases lay in between. Germline V gene data show CDR1 as SGHTA and CDR2 as FQGNSA. The CDR3 nucleotides are TGTGCCAGCAGCTTAGCGGCGGGCCGCAATGAGCAGTTCTTC. This sequence encodes CASSLAAGRNEQFF.

The chain combines TRBV18 with TRBJ2-1, with 9 bases aligning to TRBD1. Germline V gives CDR1 KGHSH, CDR2 LQKENI. CDR3 length: 15 amino acids. The ends lost 3 bases at V and 1 base at J; junction bases unmatched: 1. In DNA, the CDR3 is TGTGCCAGCTCACCGACAGGGGGGTCCTACAATGAGCAGTTCTTC. This gives the protein CASSPTGGSYNEQFF.

The chain couples TRBV7-3 to TRBJ2-7; 8 bases are shared with TRBD1. Germline lookup yields CDR1 SGHTA and CDR2 FQGTGA. Trimming at V came to 5 bases and at J to 2 bases, leaving 8 bases not matched to a gene. This CDR3 has 15 amino acids. CDR3 DNA sequence: TGTGCCAGCAGCGCGCCGGGACAGGCCACCTACGAGCAGTACTTC. Translated: CASSAPGQATYEQYF.

The chain links TRBV28 to TRBJ2-7; 10 positions agree with TRBD2. After removal of 7 bases from V and 5 bases from J, the junction contained 8 bases not matched to a gene. Per the germline V gene, CDR1 is MDHEN and CDR2 is SYDVKM. The CDR3 totals 14 residues. In nucleotides, the CDR3 is TGTGCCAGCATGCCCGGGACTAGCGTACACGAGCAGTACTTC. It yields the protein CASMPGTSVHEQYF.

The chain has TRBV5-1 and TRBJ2-3; D might be TRBD1 (6 bases). Trimming removed 4 bases from V and 2 bases from J, with 17 bases in between. Germline CDR1 SGHRS, CDR2 YFSETQ. This CDR3 is built from 16 residues. The CDR3 is CASSTQGNPTTDTQYF. The CDR3, as DNA: TGCGCCAGCAGCACACAGGGTAACCCCACCACAGATACGCAGTATTTT.

This clone was observed a few times. The CDR3 here is CASSQGGQYNEQFF. The CDR3 coding sequence is TGTGCCAGCAGCCAGGGTGGGCAGTACAATGAGCAGTTCTTC. This chain uses TRBV7-2 with TRBJ2-1; a possible D gene is TRBD1 (5 bases). The CDR3 runs 14 residues. Trimming removed 5 bases from V and 4 bases from J, with 12 bases in between. Germline V gene data show CDR1 as SGHTA and CDR2 as FQGNSA. The full variable domain, its missing parts supplied by reference TRBV7-2 and TRBJ2-1, is GAGVSQSPSNKVTEKGKDVELRCDPISGHTALYWYRQSLGQGLEFLIYFQGNSAPDKSGLPSDRFSAERTGGSVSTLTIQRTQQEDSAVYLCASSQGGQYNEQFFGPGTRLTVL.

The chain joins TRBV9 to TRBJ2-4; D ambiguous. Germline lookup yields CDR1 SGDLS and CDR2 YYNGEE. CDR3 length: 15 residues. V lost 6 bases to trimming and J lost 5 bases, with 18 bases between them. The CDR3 here is CASTDPLGPENIQYF. CDR3 in DNA: TGTGCCAGCACGGACCCCCTAGGTCCCGAAAACATTCAGTACTTC. Drawing the rest from reference TRBV9 and TRBJ2-4, the complete variable domain is DSGVTQTPKHLITATGQRVTLRCSPRSGDLSVYWYQQSLDQGLQFLIQYYNGEERAKGNILERFSAQQFPDLHSELNLSSLELGDSALYFCASTDPLGPENIQYFGAGTRLSVL.

The chain uses TRBV28 and TRBJ1-2, with 7 bases lining up with TRBD1. The ends lost 3 bases at V and 6 bases at J; junction bases unmatched: 7. The CDR3 is made up of 14 amino acids. Per germline, CDR1 MDHEN and CDR2 SYDVKM. In nucleotides, the CDR3 is TGTGCCAGCAGTTTGGTAGACAGGGCAGATGGCTACACCTTC. It codes for CASSLVDRADGYTF.

The chain has TRBV5-1 and TRBJ1-1; TRBD1 is a possible D gene (6 bases). CDR1 and CDR2 (germline): SGHRS, YFSETQ. The CDR3 contains 15 residues. Trimming left V 4 bases short and J 5 bases short, with 18 bases between. CDR3 DNA sequence: TGCGCCAGCAGCCCAAACCCAGGGGTGAGGACTGAAGCTTTCTTT. It specifies CASSPNPGVRTEAFF.

The chain uses TRBV5-1 and TRBJ1-2, with D perhaps TRBD1 (6 bases). This CDR3 is built from 12 residues. Trimming took off 6 bases at V and 4 bases at J, with 10 bases between the two ends. Germline CDR1 is SGHRS and CDR2 is YFSETQ. CDR3 in DNA: TGCGCCAGCACCCAGGACAGCTATGGCTACACCTTC. Amino acid sequence: CASTQDSYGYTF.

J is TRBJ2-7 and V is TRBV2, with unresolved D. Per germline, CDR1 SNHLY and CDR2 FYNNEI. This CDR3 contains 12 residues. V was shortened by 5 bases and J by 2 bases, with 7 bases between the two germline ends. CDR3: CASSRQAYEQYF. CDR3 DNA: TGTGCCAGCAGTCGACAAGCCTACGAGCAGTACTTC.

This clone was observed once. J is TRBJ1-2 and V is TRBV5-4, with TRBD1 matching over 7 bases. The V and J ends lost 6 bases and 2 bases, in that order; junction bases with no gene match: 4. The CDR3 runs to 13 residues. Germline V CDR1 and CDR2: SGHNT, YYREEE (reference sequence). CDR3 coding DNA: TGTGCCAGCATAGCCAGGGGGAACTATGGCTACACCTTC. Translating it yields CASIARGNYGYTF.

The V gene is TRBV15, the J gene TRBJ1-2; no firm D call. The CDR3 loop spans 14 amino acids. Trimming shortened V by 8 bases and J by 0 bases, and 13 bases separated the two germline ends. Germline assignment: CDR1 LNHNV and CDR2 YYDKDF (reference sequence). CDR3 in DNA: TGTGCCACCCTTTCAGCCGCCCCTAACTATGGCTACACCTTC. Its translation is CATLSAAPNYGYTF.

The chain joins TRBV7-2 to TRBJ2-1; 8 bases line up with TRBD1. CDR3 size: 18 residues. J gave up 3 bases and V 5 bases, and 15 bases lay outside the gene matches. The germline CDR1 and CDR2 sequences are SGHTA and FQGNSA. CDR3 amino acids: CASSPTGGGTGDYNEQFF. CDR3 nucleotide sequence: TGTGCCAGCAGCCCCACCGGAGGGGGGACAGGAGACTACAATGAGCAGTTCTTC.

The CDR3 nucleotides read TGTGCCAGCAGGGAACAGGGTTCGAAGAACTATGGCTACACCTTC. This translates into CASREQGSKNYGYTF. The genes are TRBV6-5 and TRBJ1-2; perhaps TRBD1 as D (6 bases). Trimming removed 6 bases at V and 2 bases at J, with 16 bases between. This CDR3 contains 15 residues. Germline CDR1 MNHEY, CDR2 SVGAGI.

The V gene is TRBV5-1, the J gene TRBJ2-7, with 7 bases aligning to TRBD1. The V gene end was trimmed by 4 bases and the J gene end by 2 bases; junction bases not matched to a gene: 6. Germline V gene data show CDR1 as SGHRS and CDR2 as YFSETQ. This CDR3 is 14 amino acids long. The CDR3 loop is CASSTEQGTYEQYF. In DNA, the CDR3 is TGCGCCAGCAGCACCGAACAGGGGACCTACGAGCAGTACTTC.

The chain has TRBV5-5 and TRBJ1-6; 7 bases fit TRBD1. The length of the CDR3 is 14 residues. J lost 14 bases, V lost 3 bases, and 11 bases had no gene match. CDR1 and CDR2 (germline): SGHKS, YYEKEE (reference sequence). The CDR3 region is CASSWGQPLTSLHF. As DNA, the CDR3 is TGTGCCAGCAGCTGGGGACAGCCTCTAACGTCCCTCCACTTT.

The chain joins TRBV5-4 to TRBJ2-3; possible D gene TRBD2, 5 bases. This CDR3 has 15 residues. Germline V lookup: CDR1 SGHNT, CDR2 YYREEE (reference sequence). Deletions cut 0 bases from V and 1 base from J, with 9 bases between. Written as DNA, the CDR3 is TGTGCCAGCAGCTTGGGAATTAGCGGCACAGATACGCAGTATTTT. Its translation: CASSLGISGTDTQYF.

The gene calls are TRBV6-5 and TRBJ1-1; TRBD1 agrees at 7 bases. The length of the CDR3 is 15 residues. Trimming at V came to 8 bases and at J to 4 bases, leaving 13 bases not matched to a gene. CDR1 is MNHEY and CDR2 is SVGAGI in the germline V gene. The CDR3 protein is CASGTVTGVGTEAFF. Written as DNA, the CDR3 is TGTGCCAGCGGAACCGTAACAGGGGTCGGCACTGAAGCTTTCTTT.

This clone has a handful of counts. The V call is TRBV4-1, the J call TRBJ1-3; D is ambiguous. The CDR3 extends over 16 amino acids. Germline CDR1 is MGHRA and CDR2 is YSYEKL. V was cut by 2 bases and J by 0 bases, with 11 bases left in between. The CDR3 sequence is CASSQPRRSSGNTIYF. CDR3 bases: TGCGCCAGCAGCCAACCGAGGAGAAGCTCTGGAAACACCATATATTTT.

The chain uses TRBV27 and TRBJ2-3, with 9 nucleotides matching TRBD2. From germline, CDR1 is MNHEY and CDR2 SMNVEV (reference sequence). Trimming removed 6 bases from V and 6 bases from J; junction bases left unmatched: 16. The CDR3 extends over 17 amino acids. The DNA of the CDR3 is TGTGCCAGCAGAACATACTTAGCGGGAGATGTTGTGGATACGCAGTATTTT. Translation: CASRTYLAGDVVDTQYF.

A few counts support this clone. The V call is TRBV7-6, the J call TRBJ2-3; D possibly corresponds to TRBD2 (5 bases). The CDR3 loop spans 15 amino acids. The germline gives CDR1 SGHVS, CDR2 FNYEAQ. V was shortened by 5 bases and J by 0 bases, with 12 bases between the two germline ends. DNA for the CDR3: TGTGCCAGCAGCACTAGGACTTTTAGCACAGATACGCAGTATTTT. Amino acids: CASSTRTFSTDTQYF.

In this sample, this clone turned up once. V gene TRBV10-3 combines with J gene TRBJ2-2, with 9 nucleotides matching TRBD1. V lost 6 bases and J lost 3; bases outside the gene matches: 11. Per germline, CDR1 ENHRY and CDR2 SYGVKD. The CDR3 totals 17 residues. The CDR3 reads CAISEGSGQGYTGELFF. CDR3 DNA: TGTGCCATCAGCGAGGGGTCGGGACAGGGATACACCGGGGAGCTGTTTTTT.

The chain couples TRBV7-3 to TRBJ2-3; D is undetermined. The germline gives CDR1 SGHTA, CDR2 FQGTGA. The CDR3 spans 13 residues. V lost 2 bases, J lost 5 bases, and 8 bases lay in between. Here the CDR3 reads CASSLGERDTQYF. The DNA for the CDR3 is TGTGCCAGCAGCTTAGGAGAGAGAGATACGCAGTATTTT.

This clone was seen a handful of times. The chain has TRBV19 and TRBJ2-2; D may correspond to TRBD1 or TRBD2 (6 bases each). The V gene's germline CDR1 is LNHDA and CDR2 SQIVND (reference sequence). The CDR3 is 14 amino acids. V shed 7 bases and J shed 6 bases, with 15 bases lying between them. The DNA of the CDR3 is TGTGCCAGTACCAACTTAGGGGGGTCCGGGGAGCTGTTTTTT. This translates into CASTNLGGSGELFF.